The 23 T cell receptor beta chains listed next were all sequenced from one sample in a study of T-cell reconstitution after alpha-beta-depleted transplantation in children. During its preparation, the TCRbeta library received unique molecular identifiers. One entry per CDR3 protein results from TCRdb running MiXCR on the PCR reads. This sample has about 360,000 distinct CDR3 sequences; about 14% occur once, and the top ten carry around 4.1%. This specimen consisted of PBMCs, obtained from the stem cell graft. These receptors all stem from a human donor who donated a stem cell graft to a child with Fanconi anemia.

The chain carries TRBV25-1 and TRBJ2-1; 10 bases are shared with TRBD1. The germline V gene has CDR1 MGHDK and CDR2 SYGVNS. Trimming cost V 6 bases and J 4 bases; bases outside gene matches: 6. CDR3 size: 15 residues. The CDR3 DNA follows: TGTGCCAGCAGGCCCGGGACAGGGGTTTACAATGAGCAGTTCTTC. This translates into CASRPGTGVYNEQFF.

The chain uses TRBV10-2 and TRBJ1-5, with D perhaps TRBD1 (5 bases). V was pared by 8 bases and J by 7 bases, with 12 bases between. Germline CDR1 and CDR2: WSHSY and SAAADI. This CDR3 comprises 12 residues. CDR3 nucleotide sequence: TGCGCCAGCCAGGGCCGGTCACAGCCCCAGCATTTT. Translated: CASQGRSQPQHF.

As for this clonotype: A junction end diverges from the germline sequence, so it may reflect a read error. The V gene is TRBV9, the J gene TRBJ2-1, with a tentative D call TRBD2 (5 bases). Germline CDR1 and CDR2: SGDLS and YYNGEE. The CDR3 runs 13 residues. The CDR3 spells CASSGIRSDEEFF. Here the CDR3 DNA reads TGTGCCAGCAGCGGAATCCGTAGCGATGAGGAGTTCTTC.

The gene calls are TRBV15 and TRBJ1-2, with no clear D. Germline V gene sequence: CDR1 LNHNV, CDR2 YYDKDF (reference sequence). There are 12 residues in the CDR3. V dropped 3 bases and J dropped 4 bases, with 6 bases sitting between them. The CDR3 is CATSREVYGYTF. CDR3 DNA sequence: TGTGCCACCAGCAGGGAAGTCTATGGCTACACCTTC.

This clonotype was counted a few times. The chain employs TRBV4-3 and TRBJ1-3; possibly TRBD1 for D (5 bases). The CDR3 covers 13 residues. Germline V gives CDR1 LGHNA, CDR2 YSLEER. Trimming shortened V by 4 bases and J by 4 bases, and 8 bases separated the two germline ends. The CDR3 here is CASSLRGGNTIYF. In nucleotides, the CDR3 is TGCGCCAGCAGCCTCCGGGGGGGAAACACCATATATTTT.

This clonotype was seen at least ten times. This chain connects TRBV20-1 to TRBJ1-1, with D perhaps matching TRBD1 (5 bases). Germline V lookup: CDR1 DFQATT, CDR2 SNEGSKA (reference sequence). The CDR3 contains 13 residues. V dropped 6 bases and J dropped 3 bases, with 14 bases sitting between them. The CDR3 here is CSATTVLDTEAFF. The CDR3 region has the DNA TGCAGTGCAACGACAGTACTGGACACTGAAGCTTTCTTT.

In its sample, this clonotype was seen a few times. CDR3 protein: CASSYGGTEFTDTQYF. The CDR3 DNA reads as TGTGCCAGCAGCTATGGGGGTACGGAATTCACAGATACGCAGTATTTT. The rearrangement uses TRBV7-9 and TRBJ2-3; D possibly matches TRBD1 or TRBD2 (5 bases each). This CDR3 contains 16 residues. Germline V gives CDR1 SEHNR, CDR2 FQNEAQ (reference sequence). Trimming removed 4 bases from V and 2 bases from J, with 16 bases in between.

This clonotype has a count of ten or more. The chain links TRBV7-9 to TRBJ1-1; no definite D call. This CDR3 is built from 13 residues. The V end was cut by 5 bases, the J end by 8 bases, with 15 bases between. Germline V gene sequence: CDR1 SEHNR, CDR2 FQNEAQ (reference sequence). The CDR3 spells CASSQRPSPEAFF. In DNA, the CDR3 is TGTGCCAGCAGCCAACGACCCTCTCCAGAAGCTTTCTTT.

The chain joins TRBV7-3 to TRBJ2-1, with TRBD2 matching over 9 bases. Germline lookup yields CDR1 SGHTA and CDR2 FQGTGA. Unmatched junction bases numbered 8, after V lost 3 bases and J lost 5 bases. The CDR3 is 16 residues long. In nucleotides, the CDR3 is TGTGCCAGCAGCTTCTTAGGCGGGGGGGCGGACAATGAGCAGTTCTTC. Protein: CASSFLGGGADNEQFF.

In DNA, the CDR3 is TGTGCCAGCAGTTACCCTGGACTGCCCGACAATTGTCCCCTCTATCACTATCAGCCCCAGCATTTT. Residues: CASSYPGLPDNCPLYHYQPQHF. This chain joins TRBV6-2 or TRBV6-3 and TRBJ1-5; D ambiguous. CDR1 MNHEY and CDR2 SVGEGT come from the germline V gene. CDR3 length: 22 residues. The ends were cut back, 2 bases at V and 5 bases at J, with 34 bases in the middle.

The chain employs TRBV30 and TRBJ1-1, with D perhaps matching TRBD1 (5 bases). Deletions cut 3 bases from V and 1 base from J, with 9 bases between. The germline gives CDR1 GTSNPN, CDR2 SVGIG (reference sequence). The CDR3 runs to 13 residues. The DNA for the CDR3 is TGTGCCTGGAGCCGACAGTCGAACACTGAAGCTTTCTTT. It is translated as CAWSRQSNTEAFF.

This clonotype occurred many times. The chain employs TRBV6-2 or TRBV6-3 and TRBJ1-1; D gene uncertain. There are 11 residues in the CDR3. The germline V gene encodes CDR1 MNHEY and CDR2 SVGEGT. Trimming shortened V by 7 bases and J by 2 bases, and 5 bases separated the two germline ends. In DNA, the CDR3 is TGTGCCAGCACTGCAAACACTGAAGCTTTCTTT. As protein: CASTANTEAFF.

This clonotype showed up many times. The chain carries TRBV5-1 and TRBJ1-1; D not certain. CDR3 length: 13 residues. The germline V and J ends were trimmed by 5 bases and 1 base, with 9 bases remaining between them. Germline V lookup: CDR1 SGHRS, CDR2 YFSETQ. The CDR3 nucleotides are TGCGCCAGCAGAAGGGAGAGGAACACTGAAGCTTTCTTT. This encodes CASRRERNTEAFF.

This clonotype appeared a few times. The chain joins TRBV6-2 or TRBV6-3 to TRBJ2-1; D gene uncertain. The CDR3 consists of 11 residues. The V gene lost 6 bases and the J gene lost 9 bases, with 9 bases spanning the gap. Per germline, CDR1 MNHEY and CDR2 SVGEGT. CDR3 coding DNA: TGTGCCAGCAGGGCTAGTGGTGAGCAGTTCTTC. The encoded protein is CASRASGEQFF.

Ten or more counts support this clonotype. The chain recombines TRBV7-3 with TRBJ1-2; perhaps TRBD1 as D (6 bases). V lost 5 bases, J lost 6 bases, and 19 bases lay in between. CDR3 length: 15 amino acids. Germline V gives CDR1 SGHTA, CDR2 FQGTGA. The CDR3 DNA is TGTGCCAGCAGCCCTGCCTCTGGGGGGGCGGATGGCTACACCTTC. It is translated as CASSPASGGADGYTF. Variable domain in full (rest from reference TRBV7-3 and TRBJ1-2): GAGVSQTPSNKVTEKGKYVELRCDPISGHTALYWYRQSLGQGPEFLIYFQGTGAADDSGLPNDRFFAVRPEGSVSTLKIQRTERGDSAVYLCASSPASGGADGYTFGSGTRLTVV.

This clonotype was seen ten or more times. The J gene is TRBJ1-1, the V gene TRBV2, with D perhaps matching TRBD1 (5 bases). The CDR3 contains 13 residues. Germline values: CDR1 SNHLY, CDR2 FYNNEI. V dropped 4 bases and J dropped 7 bases, with 13 bases sitting between them. CDR3 region: CASSGGEESEAFF. CDR3 nucleotides: TGTGCCAGCAGTGGGGGGGAGGAGAGTGAAGCTTTCTTT.

This chain uses TRBV7-2 with TRBJ2-5; no firm D call. Germline values: CDR1 SGHTA, CDR2 FQGNSA. The CDR3 contains 13 residues. V was shortened by 4 bases and J by 5 bases, with 11 bases between the two germline ends. The DNA for the CDR3 is TGTGCCAGCAGCTCGGACCCCTGGGAGACCCAGTACTTC. It specifies CASSSDPWETQYF.

J is TRBJ2-3 and V is TRBV7-2, with unresolved D. The V end lost 0 bases, the J end lost 1 base, and 20 bases lay between the germline ends. CDR3 length equals 19 residues. Germline V CDR1 and CDR2: SGHTA, FQGNSA. The DNA for the CDR3 is TGTGCCAGCAGCTTAGCGATCCTGGTTAACGCAGCCGGCACAGATACGCAGTATTTT. Encoded protein: CASSLAILVNAAGTDTQYF.

This clonotype showed up many times. This sequence joins TRBV2 and TRBJ1-1; D gene ambiguous. Germline V gene sequence: CDR1 SNHLY, CDR2 FYNNEI. V lost 6 bases, J lost 3 bases, and 14 bases lay in between. CDR3 size: 14 residues. DNA for the CDR3: TGTGCCAGCAGCCAGACGGCCTCCGACACTGAAGCTTTCTTT. Translating gives CASSQTASDTEAFF.

The chain joins TRBV19 to TRBJ2-1, with D possibly called TRBD1 or TRBD2 (5 bases each). V lost 5 bases and J 1 base, leaving 15 bases between the germline ends. CDR3 length: 16 amino acids. Germline values: CDR1 LNHDA, CDR2 SQIVND (reference sequence). The CDR3 region is CASSPGPRGSYNEQFF. The CDR3, as DNA: TGTGCCAGTAGTCCAGGTCCGAGGGGATCCTACAATGAGCAGTTCTTC.

The V and J genes are TRBV7-9 and TRBJ1-2; 8 bases fit TRBD1. Germline-derived CDR1 and CDR2 are SEHNR and FQNEAQ (reference sequence). The V gene end was trimmed by 4 bases and the J gene end by 8 bases; junction bases not matched to a gene: 12. The CDR3 has 15 amino acids. Here the CDR3 DNA reads TGTGCCAGCAGCTCGGCAGGGGGCGATTCGAAAGGCTACACCTTC. Its protein product is CASSSAGGDSKGYTF. The full variable domain, rest sourced from reference TRBV7-9 and TRBJ1-2, is DTGVSQNPRHKITKRGQNVTFRCDPISEHNRLYWYRQTLGQGPEFLTYFQNEAQLEKSRLLSDRFSAERPKGSFSTLEIQRTEQGDSAMYLCASSSAGGDSKGYTFGSGTRLTVV.

This clonotype came up many times. This chain connects TRBV5-4 to TRBJ2-1; no firm D call. The V gene lost 5 bases and the J gene lost 6 bases, with 12 bases spanning the gap. Germline CDR1 is SGHNT and CDR2 is YYREEE (reference sequence). This CDR3 spans 13 amino acids. CDR3 bases: TGTGCCAGCAGTTTCCCATTTGGCAATGAGCAGTTCTTC. It codes for CASSFPFGNEQFF.

This chain connects TRBV28 to TRBJ1-2; D gene ambiguous. Germline assignment: CDR1 MDHEN and CDR2 SYDVKM. The CDR3 covers 12 residues. V was clipped by 3 bases and J by 8 bases, with 10 bases between them. CDR3: CASSLALGGYTF. Here the CDR3 DNA reads TGTGCCAGCAGTTTGGCCCTTGGGGGCTACACCTTC.